The T cell receptor (beta chain) under discussion was sequenced for a study of neurological immune-mediated disorders. Volunteers attending a blood bank in Maryland, USA, served as healthy controls. Input was around 1 million sorted T cells, either CD4+ or CD8+. This clonotype appeared many times. The cDNA was generated by 5'RACE with 10-nucleotide random UMIs. One entry per CDR3 protein results from TCRdb running MiXCR on the 5' RACE reads. The sample yields fewer than 40,000 distinct CDR3 sequences, about 4.4% seen once. Germline V gene sequence: CDR1 SGHRS, CDR2 YFSETQ. V lost 0 bases, J lost 1 base, and 10 bases lay in between. This CDR3 is 15 amino acids long.

The sample was CD4+ T cells from blood. The receptor comes from a man between 18 and 29 years old in good health. The rearrangement joins TRBV5-1 to TRBJ1-1; TRBD1 is a possible D gene (5 bases). CDR3 nucleotide sequence: TGCGCCAGCAGCTTGGAGCCAGGGACGAACACTGAAGCTTTCTTT. Protein: CASSLEPGTNTEAFF.